The 15 T cell receptor beta chains presented below share a single source sample, sequenced in a study of early T cells in non-severe SARS-CoV-2 infection. Using its own MiXCR run on the 5' RACE reads, TCRdb lists one record per CDR3 protein. Among 70,000 to 95,000 distinct CDR3 sequences listed, approximately 15% were seen once. Source material: whole blood. These receptors originate from an adult who was a healthcare worker with PCR-confirmed SARS-CoV-2 infection or an uninfected control (not recorded which).

The J gene is TRBJ1-2, the V gene TRBV5-5; TRBD1 matches at 7 bases. CDR1 and CDR2 from the germline V gene are SGHKS and YYEKEE (reference sequence). The CDR3 contains 17 residues. V dropped 0 bases and J dropped 4; count of bases not matched to a gene: 12. The CDR3 loop is CASSLAHKGAQIYGYTF. CDR3 in DNA: TGTGCCAGCAGCTTGGCGCATAAGGGGGCGCAGATCTATGGCTACACCTTC.

There are many counts of this clonotype. The genes are TRBV7-2 and TRBJ1-6, with 7 bases aligning to TRBD1. Trimming took 5 bases from V and 7 from J; bases not matched to a gene: 8. This CDR3 region has 15 residues. Germline CDR1 reads SGHTA; CDR2 reads FQGNSA. CDR3 sequence (DNA): TGTGCCAGCAGCCAGGGGGTCCGACCGAATTCACCCCTCCACTTT. As protein: CASSQGVRPNSPLHF.

This clonotype has just a few counts. This rearrangement joins TRBV30 to TRBJ2-2; no clear D. Per germline, CDR1 GTSNPN and CDR2 SVGIG (reference sequence). Trimming left V 0 bases short and J 7 bases short, with 9 bases between. The CDR3 is made up of 13 amino acids. CDR3 amino acids: CAWSVLVDGELFF. The CDR3 DNA follows: TGTGCCTGGAGTGTCCTGGTAGACGGGGAGCTGTTTTTT.

V is TRBV7-9 and J is TRBJ2-7, with 7 bases matching TRBD1. Trimming at V came to 4 bases and at J to 0 bases, leaving 6 bases not matched to a gene. Germline values: CDR1 SEHNR, CDR2 FQNEAQ (reference sequence). This CDR3 is 15 amino acids long. The CDR3, as DNA: TGTGCCAGCAGCTCACGCAGGGGGAGCTCCTACGAGCAGTACGTC. This codes for CASSSRRGSSYEQYV.

The rearrangement uses TRBV7-6 and TRBJ1-6; D is unclear. Germline V gene lookup returns CDR1 SGHVS and CDR2 FNYEAQ. The CDR3 is 16 residues long. Trimming cost V 5 bases and J 10 bases, with 21 bases left between them. CDR3 region: CASSPALTDRGSPLHF. CDR3 bases: TGTGCCAGCAGCCCCGCCTTGACGGACCGCGGATCACCCCTCCACTTT.

This clonotype was seen more than once but under ten times. The rearrangement links TRBV20-1 to TRBJ2-5; possible D gene TRBD2, 6 bases. V was shortened by 5 bases and J by 0 bases, with 10 bases between the two germline ends. This CDR3 comprises 13 residues. Per germline, CDR1 DFQATT and CDR2 SNEGSKA (reference sequence). CDR3 sequence reads: CSAGGGYQETQYF. CDR3 nucleotides: TGCAGTGCTGGTGGGGGGTACCAAGAGACCCAGTACTTC.

V is TRBV29-1 and J is TRBJ2-5; D remains unclear. V was pared by 3 bases and J by 2 bases, with 10 bases between. The germline V gene has CDR1 SQVTM and CDR2 ANQGSEA. The CDR3 is made up of 13 amino acids. CDR3 nucleotide sequence: TGCAGCGTTGACTTTCTGGGACAAGAGACCCAGTACTTC. Encoded protein: CSVDFLGQETQYF.

The chain uses TRBV7-9 and TRBJ1-6; D gene uncertain. CDR3 length: 11 amino acids. Germline-derived CDR1 and CDR2 are SEHNR and FQNEAQ (reference sequence). Trimming stripped 7 bases from V and 14 bases from J, with 12 bases between. CDR3 amino acids: CASTTGGALHF. The CDR3 DNA is TGTGCCAGCACCACCGGCGGGGCCCTCCACTTT.

The rearrangement uses TRBV19 and TRBJ2-1, with unresolved D. Germline CDR1 is LNHDA and CDR2 is SQIVND (reference sequence). Trimming took off 3 bases at V and 7 bases at J, with 7 bases between the two ends. This CDR3 region has 12 residues. CDR3 nucleotide sequence: TGTGCCAGTAGTATGGCAGTTAATGAGCAGTTCTTC. Amino acid sequence: CASSMAVNEQFF.

A remark on this clonotype: The junction differs from germline at one of its ends, possibly a read error. The chain employs TRBV19 and TRBJ1-5; D is possibly TRBD1 (5 bases). Germline CDR1 LNHDA, CDR2 SQIVND (reference sequence). CDR3 length: 15 amino acids. This chain's CDR3 is CASRIGTVSNQPQHF. Written as DNA, the CDR3 is TGTGCCAGTAGAATAGGGACCGTCAGCAATCAGCCCCAGCATTTT.

This clonotype was observed a handful of times. V is TRBV5-8 and J is TRBJ1-5, with D unresolved. V was trimmed by 0 bases and J by 7 bases, leaving 11 bases between them. This CDR3 is built from 14 residues. Looked up from germline, CDR1 is SGHTS and CDR2 is YDEGEE. The CDR3 loop is CASSLAPPGQPQHF. CDR3 DNA: TGTGCCAGCAGCTTGGCACCCCCTGGGCAGCCCCAGCATTTT.

This clonotype was seen a few times. The V call is TRBV30, the J call TRBJ2-3; TRBD1 matches at 7 bases. V shed 8 bases, J shed 1 base, and the junction held 6 bases outside the gene matches. The CDR3 is 13 residues long. Germline lookup yields CDR1 GTSNPN and CDR2 SVGIG (reference sequence). The DNA for the CDR3 is TGTGCCAGCACAGGGGCGCGCACAGATACGCAGTATTTT. Translating gives CASTGARTDTQYF.

The chain is built from TRBV6-5 and TRBJ2-1; possibly TRBD2 for D (6 bases). Germline CDR1 MNHEY, CDR2 SVGAGI. The V gene lost 2 bases and the J gene lost 7 bases, with 15 bases spanning the gap. The CDR3 sequence is 15 residues long. CDR3 loop: CASSYLGRGENEQFF. The DNA of the CDR3 is TGTGCCAGCAGTTACCTGGGTCGCGGGGAAAATGAGCAGTTCTTC.

V is TRBV28 and J is TRBJ2-3, with D possibly being TRBD1 or TRBD2 (5 bases each). Per the germline V gene, CDR1 is MDHEN and CDR2 is SYDVKM. CDR3 size: 17 residues. Trimming took 6 bases from V and 2 from J, leaving 21 bases between them. The CDR3 is CASSIIPGRDDTDTQYF. As DNA, the CDR3 is TGTGCCAGCAGCATCATACCGGGACGGGATGACACAGATACGCAGTATTTT.

A few counts support this clonotype. The gene calls are TRBV2 and TRBJ1-1; the D is unclear. The CDR3 has 13 amino acids. With 7 bases removed from V and 1 base from J, the gap between germline ends came to 10 bases. Germline V gene sequence: CDR1 SNHLY, CDR2 FYNNEI. CDR3 loop: CASTIQWNTEAFF. CDR3 bases: TGTGCCAGCACCATACAATGGAACACTGAAGCTTTCTTT.